The clone carrying this TCR beta chain was seen more than once but under ten times. This record comes from a study of blood T cell repertoires in COVID-19. Study-level background: Samples taken during acute and convalescent COVID-19 were collected in the United States, Italy and Spain. Sample material is recorded as cDNA or gDNA derived from T cells, B-cell-depleted T cells, or PBMCs.

With 5 bases clipped from V and 6 bases from J, the junction kept 8 bases outside the gene matches. The CDR3 is 14 amino acids. The germline V gene encodes CDR1 LNHDA and CDR2 SQIVND (reference sequence). In the original workflow: Estimated nucleated cell counts came from reference gene primer amplification. The repertoire was sequenced with immunoSEQ multiplex PCR; TCRdb's copy has only in-frame clones and lacks some. The DNA gave D and trimming, while V, J and clone size come from that table. The table includes approximately 170,000 clones, about 87% detected once. Source material: peripheral blood. The chain carries TRBV19 and TRBJ1-1; 8 nucleotides align to TRBD1. The origin of this receptor is a woman older than 75 with COVID-19, enrolled during active disease. CDR3 sequence: CASSVTGVVAEAFF. CDR3 sequence (DNA): TGTGCCAGTAGTGTGACAGGGGTGGTTGCTGAAGCTTTCTTT.